These 9 T cell receptor beta chains were all obtained from the same sample, sequenced in a study of vaccination and CD4 T cells after COVID-19. The study sequenced cultured CD4+ T cell DNA using the Oncomine TCR Beta short-read assay. TCRdb re-analysed the PCR reads in MiXCR, keeping a single row per CDR3 protein. The table includes 11,000 or so distinct CDR3 sequences, 60% to 65% detected once. Treatment defined: approximately 9-day PBMC culture with coronavirus spike peptide pools or control peptides (ViraFEST assay). Their specific antigens are unknown. The specimen sequenced was CD4+ T cells from blood, cultured in vitro. Receptor source: a human donor who had recovered from COVID-19.

The chain carries TRBV30 and TRBJ1-6; a weak D match, TRBD1 (5 bases). Trimming cost V 1 base and J 1 base, with 17 bases left between them. The germline gives CDR1 GTSNPN, CDR2 SVGIG (reference sequence). The CDR3 is 18 residues long. The CDR3 region is CAWSEGAGPGSYNSPLHF. The CDR3 DNA follows: TGTGCCTGGAGTGAAGGTGCGGGGCCTGGGTCCTATAATTCACCCCTCCACTTT.

This clonotype appeared a few times. The chain employs TRBV12-3 or TRBV12-4 and TRBJ1-6, with a possible D match to TRBD1 (6 bases). Trimming pared 7 bases from V and 11 bases from J, leaving 21 bases between. The CDR3 is 15 amino acids. CDR3 loop: CASTPTGLRRPPLHF. In DNA, the CDR3 is TGTGCCAGCACCCCGACAGGACTCAGGAGGCCACCCCTCCACTTT.

In nucleotides, the CDR3 is TGCAGTGAAGCCGGGACAGGGACTGCTGAAGCTTTCTTT. Amino acid sequence: CSEAGTGTAEAFF. The rearrangement uses TRBV20-1 and TRBJ1-1, with TRBD1 identical over 9 bases. The germline V gene has CDR1 DFQATT and CDR2 SNEGSKA (reference sequence). The CDR3 totals 13 residues. V gave up 7 bases and J gave up 6 bases; unmatched junction bases: 9.

This clonotype was seen a few times. The rearrangement joins TRBV19 to TRBJ1-3, with a weak D call TRBD1 (5 bases). Germline CDR1 and CDR2: LNHDA and SQIVND (reference sequence). Trimming stripped 8 bases from V and 4 bases from J, with 12 bases between. The CDR3 extends over 13 amino acids. The CDR3 sequence is CASSEGRGNTIYF. In nucleotides, the CDR3 is TGTGCCAGTTCCGAGGGGCGCGGAAACACCATATATTTT.

The rearrangement uses TRBV6-5 and TRBJ1-1; TRBD1 matches 7 bases. J was trimmed by 5 bases and V by 6 bases; bases with no gene match: 12. Germline V gene sequence: CDR1 MNHEY, CDR2 SVGAGI. The CDR3 is made up of 15 amino acids. This CDR3 is CASSYRTGTATEAFF. CDR3 nucleotides: TGTGCCAGCAGCTACAGAACCGGGACAGCGACTGAAGCTTTCTTT.

The table lists this clonotype with a few counts. V usage is TRBV7-8 and J usage is TRBJ2-2; TRBD1 matches 7 bases. CDR3 length: 16 amino acids. Trimming removed 0 bases from V and 5 bases from J; junction bases left unmatched: 6. Germline values: CDR1 SGHVS, CDR2 FQNEAQ. The CDR3 protein is CASSLARQGQTGELFF. As DNA, the CDR3 is TGTGCCAGCAGCTTAGCGCGACAGGGTCAAACCGGGGAGCTGTTTTTT.

This clonotype was counted only a few times. This sequence joins TRBV6-1 and TRBJ2-7; 7 bases fit TRBD2. The germline gives CDR1 MNHNS, CDR2 SASEGT. J lost 6 bases, V lost 5 bases, and 10 bases had no gene match. The CDR3 has 14 amino acids. The CDR3 nucleotides read TGTGCCAGCAGTCCCGTGGGAGGGAGAGCCGAGCAGTACTTC. This gives the protein CASSPVGGRAEQYF.

This clonotype was seen a few times. V usage is TRBV20-1 and J usage is TRBJ2-5; TRBD1 agrees at 7 bases. This CDR3 contains 13 residues. V lost 5 bases, J lost 2 bases, and 5 bases stayed unmatched. Germline CDR1 DFQATT, CDR2 SNEGSKA (reference sequence). The CDR3 DNA sequence: TGCAGTGCTTCGTTGACAGGGCAAGAGACCCAGTACTTC. Its translation is CSASLTGQETQYF.

The chain couples TRBV5-1 to TRBJ2-3; 7 bases agree with TRBD1. The CDR3 totals 17 residues. Germline CDR1 and CDR2: SGHRS and YFSETQ. V shed 3 bases and J 3 bases; nucleotides not matched to a gene: 13. CDR3 region: CASSWPRDRPRTDTQYF. DNA of the CDR3: TGCGCCAGCAGCTGGCCCCGGGACAGACCTAGGACAGATACGCAGTATTTT.